Listed here are 9 T cell receptor beta chains from one sample, sequenced in a study of cytomegalovirus exposure and HLA in healthy donors (dated by TCRdb to about 2017). Library preparation was by the immunoSEQ multiplex PCR assay. Entries here come from immuneACCESS through TCRdb and include only in-frame sequences with V and J called. Some clones fail to appear in such tables; in the studies checked, an unresolved V gene covers under half of the shortfall, and the cause of the remainder is unknown. The sample table shows approximately 270,000 clones, and less than 90% are seen once. The top ten clonotypes cover 9.5% to 15% of the sample. The sequenced sample was PBMCs. The source of these receptors is a man between 18 and 29 years old in good health and CMV-seropositive.

In nucleotides, the CDR3 is TGTGCAAGTCACTTTTGTTTGGGGGAGCAAGAGACCCAGTACTTC. Amino acids: CASHFCLGEQETQYF. The rearrangement links TRBV12-2 to TRBJ2-5. TRBV12-2 is described as a pseudogene. The CDR3 covers 15 residues.

This rearrangement joins TRBV6-5 to TRBJ1-1, with a weak D call TRBD1 (6 bases). This CDR3 comprises 15 residues. Germline V lookup: CDR1 MNHEY, CDR2 SVGAGI. Trimming removed 5 bases from V and 7 bases from J, with 20 bases in between. The CDR3 region is CASSPGTGYGIEAFF. The CDR3 DNA follows: TGTGCCAGCAGTCCCGGAACAGGGTATGGGATTGAAGCTTTCTTT.

V gene TRBV9 combines with J gene TRBJ1-5; possibly TRBD1 for D (6 bases). Looked up from germline, CDR1 is SGDLS and CDR2 is YYNGEE. The ends were cut back, 4 bases at V and 4 bases at J, with 15 bases in the middle. This CDR3 has 15 amino acids. The CDR3 loop reads CASSPQGGRNQPQHF. In DNA, the CDR3 is TGTGCCAGCAGCCCACAGGGAGGGCGAAATCAGCCCCAGCATTTT.

A few counts support this clone. The chain links TRBV19 to TRBJ1-2; D possibly corresponds to TRBD1 (6 bases). The V gene's germline CDR1 is LNHDA and CDR2 SQIVND (reference sequence). V lost 6 bases and J lost 5, with 16 bases in between. The CDR3 totals 14 residues. The CDR3 bases are TGTGCCAGTAGCCTGGACAGCGTCCGATATGGCTACACCTTC. Protein: CASSLDSVRYGYTF.

The V gene is TRBV5-4, the J gene TRBJ1-2; no clear D. This CDR3 is 15 amino acids long. The V and J ends lost 4 bases and 0 bases respectively, with 13 bases between them. Germline CDR1 SGHNT, CDR2 YYREEE (reference sequence). The CDR3 loop is CASSPLPFANYGYTF. As DNA, the CDR3 is TGTGCCAGCAGCCCTCTCCCGTTCGCTAACTATGGCTACACCTTC.

This clone was seen only once. V usage is TRBV18 and J usage is TRBJ2-7; D not resolved. The germline V gene has CDR1 KGHSH and CDR2 LQKENI. The V end was cut by 0 bases, the J end by 3 bases, with 6 bases between. The CDR3 is 13 residues long. The CDR3 loop reads CASSPPHYYEQYF. CDR3 in DNA: TGTGCCAGCTCACCACCCCACTACTACGAGCAGTACTTC.

V is TRBV19 and J is TRBJ1-5; TRBD1 agrees at 7 bases. J was trimmed by 7 bases and V by 2 bases; bases with no gene match: 5. CDR3 length equals 14 residues. CDR1 and CDR2 from the germline V gene are LNHDA and SQIVND (reference sequence). CDR3 sequence reads: CASSIMTGPQPQHF. The CDR3 DNA reads as TGTGCCAGTAGTATAATGACAGGGCCCCAGCCCCAGCATTTT.

The J gene is TRBJ2-6, the V gene TRBV5-1; possible D gene TRBD1, 5 bases. Trimming cost V 0 bases and J 1 base, with 11 bases left between them. This CDR3 region has 17 residues. Germline loops: CDR1 SGHRS, CDR2 YFSETQ. CDR3 nucleotide sequence: TGCGCCAGCAGCTTGGAAAGGGGTGGTTCTGGGGCCAACGTCCTGACTTTC. Protein sequence: CASSLERGGSGANVLTF.

This sequence joins TRBV28 and TRBJ1-1; D remains unclear. Per germline, CDR1 MDHEN and CDR2 SYDVKM. Trimming shortened V by 6 bases and J by 1 base, and 18 bases separated the two germline ends. The CDR3 covers 16 residues. CDR3 nucleotides: TGTGCCAGCAGGACCCGTCTAGTGGCAGGGAACACTGAAGCTTTCTTT. Protein sequence: CASRTRLVAGNTEAFF.